Sequencing of this T cell receptor (beta chain) was carried out in a study of shared clonotypes between healthy human individuals. Division of CD4+ cells produced a CD45RA+ naive subset and a CD45RA-negative memory subset. Per the study methods: Filtering differed because ImmunoSEQ produced junction-only sequences that carried no quality scores. The data were produced by immunoSEQ multiplex PCR, yet TCRdb's version contains in-frame clones alone and is incomplete. Clone size and V and J calls were adopted from that table, with D and trimming inferred from the DNA. The sample has some 660,000 clones, roughly 73% seen once. Study findings and constraints: A handful of donors showed sharing of about 4.6% of naive CD4 clonotypes. Generally, naive subsets (rather than memory subsets) showed larger estimated richness.

For this clone: Its specificity is not known.

The receptor comes from a woman aged 25 to 39 in good health. Input material: memory CD4+ T cells sorted from blood. Stated subset: CD45RA-negative fraction.

DNA for the CDR3: TGCGCCAGCAGCTTGTTTGGGACAGGGCGCGAAAAACTGTTTTTT. Protein sequence: CASSLFGTGREKLFF. The J gene is TRBJ1-4, the V gene TRBV5-1; 9 bases map to TRBD1. Germline V lookup: CDR1 SGHRS, CDR2 YFSETQ. With V trimmed by 1 base and J by 8 bases, 6 bases remained unmatched. This CDR3 spans 15 amino acids. The complete variable domain, with remaining parts taken from reference TRBV5-1 and TRBJ1-4, reads KAGVTQTPRYLIKTRGQQVTLSCSPISGHRSVSWYQQTPGQGLQFLFEYFSETQRNKGNFPGRFSGRQFSNSRSEMNVSTLELGDSALYLCASSLFGTGREKLFFGSGTQLSVL.